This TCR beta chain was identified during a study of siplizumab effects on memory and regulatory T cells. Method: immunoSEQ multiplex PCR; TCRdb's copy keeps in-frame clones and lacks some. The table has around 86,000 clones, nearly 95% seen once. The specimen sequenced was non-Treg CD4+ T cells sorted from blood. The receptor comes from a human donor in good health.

The CDR3 bases are TGCGCCAGCAGCCTCACAGGGTTGGGGGGAAACACCATATATTTT. This translates into CASSLTGLGGNTIYF. This chain joins TRBV5-1 and TRBJ1-3; weak D call: TRBD1 (6 bases). The CDR3 is 15 residues long. V was cut by 4 bases and J by 4 bases, with 15 bases left in between. Looked up from germline, CDR1 is SGHRS and CDR2 is YFSETQ. Drawing the rest from reference TRBV5-1 and TRBJ1-3, the complete variable domain is KAGVTQTPRYLIKTRGQQVTLSCSPISGHRSVSWYQQTPGQGLQFLFEYFSETQRNKGNFPGRFSGRQFSNSRSEMNVSTLELGDSALYLCASSLTGLGGNTIYFGEGSWLTVV.